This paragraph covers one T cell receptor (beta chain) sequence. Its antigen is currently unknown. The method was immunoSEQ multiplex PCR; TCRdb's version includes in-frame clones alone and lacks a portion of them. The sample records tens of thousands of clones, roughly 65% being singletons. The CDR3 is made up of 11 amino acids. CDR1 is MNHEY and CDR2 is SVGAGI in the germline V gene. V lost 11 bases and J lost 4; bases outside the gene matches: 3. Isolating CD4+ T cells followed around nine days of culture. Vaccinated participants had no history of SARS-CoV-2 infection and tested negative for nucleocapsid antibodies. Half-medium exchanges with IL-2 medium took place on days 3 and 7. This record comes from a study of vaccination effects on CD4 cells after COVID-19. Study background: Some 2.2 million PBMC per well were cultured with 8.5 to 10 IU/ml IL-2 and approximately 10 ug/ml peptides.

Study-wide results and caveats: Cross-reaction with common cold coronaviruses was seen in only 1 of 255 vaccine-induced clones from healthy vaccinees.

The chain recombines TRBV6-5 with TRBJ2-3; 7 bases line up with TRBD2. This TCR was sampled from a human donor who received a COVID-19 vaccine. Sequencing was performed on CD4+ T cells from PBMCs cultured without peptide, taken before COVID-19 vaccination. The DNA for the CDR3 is TGTGCCGGACGGGGGGCAGATACGCAGTATTTT. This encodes CAGRGADTQYF.